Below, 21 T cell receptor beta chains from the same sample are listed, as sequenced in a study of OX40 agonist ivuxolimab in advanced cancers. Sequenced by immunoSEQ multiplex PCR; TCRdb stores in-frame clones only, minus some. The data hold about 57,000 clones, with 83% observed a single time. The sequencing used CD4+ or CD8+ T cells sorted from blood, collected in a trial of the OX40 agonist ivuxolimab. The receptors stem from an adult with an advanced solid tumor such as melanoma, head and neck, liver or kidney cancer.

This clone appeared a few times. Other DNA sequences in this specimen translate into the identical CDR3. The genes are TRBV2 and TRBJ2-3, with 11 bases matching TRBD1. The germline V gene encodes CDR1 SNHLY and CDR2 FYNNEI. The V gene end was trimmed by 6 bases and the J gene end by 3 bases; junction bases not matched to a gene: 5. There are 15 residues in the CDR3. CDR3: CASRAGTGGTDTQYF. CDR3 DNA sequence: TGTGCCAGCAGGGCGGGGACAGGGGGTACAGATACGCAGTATTTT.

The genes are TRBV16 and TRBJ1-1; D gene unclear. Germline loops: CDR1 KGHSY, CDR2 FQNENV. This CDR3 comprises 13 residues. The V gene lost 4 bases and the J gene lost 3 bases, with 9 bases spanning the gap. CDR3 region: CASSPRRDTEAFF. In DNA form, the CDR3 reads TGTGCCAGCAGCCCGAGAAGGGACACTGAAGCTTTCTTT.

CDR3 loop: CASSVAPTSGSFYEQYF. The CDR3 DNA follows: TGTGCCAGCAGCGTAGCTCCTACTAGCGGGAGTTTCTACGAGCAGTACTTC. The rearrangement uses TRBV9 and TRBJ2-7; 11 nucleotides line up with TRBD2. Germline trimming cut 0 bases from V and 3 bases from J; bases unmatched to any gene: 8. The CDR3 runs 17 residues. Germline CDR1 SGDLS, CDR2 YYNGEE.

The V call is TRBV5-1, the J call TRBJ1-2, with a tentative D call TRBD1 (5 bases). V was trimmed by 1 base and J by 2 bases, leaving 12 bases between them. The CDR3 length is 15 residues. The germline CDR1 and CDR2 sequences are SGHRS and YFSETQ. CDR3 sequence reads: CASSLQGLLNYGYTF. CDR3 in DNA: TGCGCCAGCAGCTTGCAGGGACTACTAAACTATGGCTACACCTTC.

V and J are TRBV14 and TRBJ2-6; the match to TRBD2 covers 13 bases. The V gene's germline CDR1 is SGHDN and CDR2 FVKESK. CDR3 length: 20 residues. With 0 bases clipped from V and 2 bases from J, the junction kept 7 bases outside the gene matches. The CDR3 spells CASSQDRHGLAGAGANVLTF. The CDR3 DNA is TGTGCCAGCAGCCAAGATCGCCATGGACTAGCGGGAGCTGGGGCCAACGTCCTGACTTTC.

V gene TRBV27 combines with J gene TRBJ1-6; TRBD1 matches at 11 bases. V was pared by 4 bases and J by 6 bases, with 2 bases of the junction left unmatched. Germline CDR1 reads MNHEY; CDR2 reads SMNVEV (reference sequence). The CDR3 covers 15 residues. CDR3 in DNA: TGTGCCAGCAGTTCCGGGACAGGGGGTAATTCACCCCTCCACTTT. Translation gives CASSSGTGGNSPLHF.

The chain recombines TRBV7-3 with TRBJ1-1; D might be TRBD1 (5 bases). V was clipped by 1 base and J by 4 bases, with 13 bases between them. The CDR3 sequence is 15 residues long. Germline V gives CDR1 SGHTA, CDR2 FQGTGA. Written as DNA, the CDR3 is TGTGCCAGCAGCTTAATGTCAGGGTTCGCCACTGAAGCTTTCTTT. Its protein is CASSLMSGFATEAFF.

CDR3 in DNA: TGTGCCAGCAGCAGGGACAGGGCGAATGAAAAACTGTTTTTT. Its protein is CASSRDRANEKLFF. The gene calls are TRBV6-1 and TRBJ1-4; 9 nucleotides agree with TRBD1. The J segment lost 5 bases and the V segment lost 6 bases, leaving 4 bases of the junction unmatched. The length of the CDR3 is 14 residues. The germline V gene has CDR1 MNHNS and CDR2 SASEGT.

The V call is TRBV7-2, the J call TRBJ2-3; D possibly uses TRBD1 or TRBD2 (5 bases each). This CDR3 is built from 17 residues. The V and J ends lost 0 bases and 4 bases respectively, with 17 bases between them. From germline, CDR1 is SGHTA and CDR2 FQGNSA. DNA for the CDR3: TGTGCCAGCAGCTTAGCTCGGGACCGAATAGGCCCAGATACGCAGTATTTT. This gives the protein CASSLARDRIGPDTQYF.

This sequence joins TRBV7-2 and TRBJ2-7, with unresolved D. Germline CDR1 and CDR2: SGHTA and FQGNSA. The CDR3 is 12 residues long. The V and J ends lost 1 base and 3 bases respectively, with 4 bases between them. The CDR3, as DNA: TGTGCCAGCAGCTTAGTTCACTACGAGCAGTACTTC. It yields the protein CASSLVHYEQYF.

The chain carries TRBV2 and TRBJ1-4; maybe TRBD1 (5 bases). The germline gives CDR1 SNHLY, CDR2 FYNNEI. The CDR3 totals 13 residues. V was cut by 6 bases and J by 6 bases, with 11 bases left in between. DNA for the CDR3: TGTGCCAGCAGCCGGGGACTTCATGAAAAACTGTTTTTT. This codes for CASSRGLHEKLFF. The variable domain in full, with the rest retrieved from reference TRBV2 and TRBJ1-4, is EPEVTQTPSHQVTQMGQEVILRCVPISNHLYFYWYRQILGQKVEFLVSFYNNEISEKSEIFDDQFSVERPDGSNFTLKIRSTKLEDSAMYFCASSRGLHEKLFFGSGTQLSVL.

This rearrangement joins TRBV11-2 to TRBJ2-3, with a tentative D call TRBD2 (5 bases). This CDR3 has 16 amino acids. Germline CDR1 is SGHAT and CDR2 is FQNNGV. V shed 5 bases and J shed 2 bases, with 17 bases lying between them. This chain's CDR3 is CASSTRPRAHTDTQYF. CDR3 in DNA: TGTGCCAGCAGCACCCGGCCGCGGGCCCACACAGATACGCAGTATTTT.

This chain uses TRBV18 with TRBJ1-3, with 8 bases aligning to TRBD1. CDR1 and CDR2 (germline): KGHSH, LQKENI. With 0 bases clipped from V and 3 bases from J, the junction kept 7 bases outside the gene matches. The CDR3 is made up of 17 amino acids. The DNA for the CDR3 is TGTGCCAGCTCACCACCGGACAGGGTATTATTTGGAAACACCATATATTTT. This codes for CASSPPDRVLFGNTIYF.

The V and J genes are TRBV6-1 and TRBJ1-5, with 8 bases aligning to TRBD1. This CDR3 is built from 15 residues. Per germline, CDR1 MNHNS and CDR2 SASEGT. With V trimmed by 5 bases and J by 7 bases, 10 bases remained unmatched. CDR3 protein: CASSLGQGSVQPQHF. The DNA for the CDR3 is TGTGCCAGCAGTCTTGGACAGGGCTCGGTGCAGCCCCAGCATTTT.

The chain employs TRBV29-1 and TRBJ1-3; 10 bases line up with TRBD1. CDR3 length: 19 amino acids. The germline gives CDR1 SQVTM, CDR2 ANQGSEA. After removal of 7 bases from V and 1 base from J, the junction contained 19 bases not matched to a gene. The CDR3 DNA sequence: TGCAGCGCCACCCAGACAGGGGGACAGGGGCGAGGATCTGGAAACACCATATATTTT. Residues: CSATQTGGQGRGSGNTIYF.

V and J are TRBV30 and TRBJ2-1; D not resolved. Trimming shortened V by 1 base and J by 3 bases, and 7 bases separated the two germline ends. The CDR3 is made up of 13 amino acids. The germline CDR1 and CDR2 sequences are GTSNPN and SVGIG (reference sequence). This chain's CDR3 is CAWSAGHYNEQFF. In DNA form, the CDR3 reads TGTGCCTGGAGTGCAGGTCACTACAATGAGCAGTTCTTC.

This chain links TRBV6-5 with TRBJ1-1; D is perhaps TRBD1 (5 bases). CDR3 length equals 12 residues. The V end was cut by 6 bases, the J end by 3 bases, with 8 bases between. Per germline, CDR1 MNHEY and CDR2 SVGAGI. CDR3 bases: TGTGCCAGCAGACAGGACCACACTGAAGCTTTCTTT. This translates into CASRQDHTEAFF.

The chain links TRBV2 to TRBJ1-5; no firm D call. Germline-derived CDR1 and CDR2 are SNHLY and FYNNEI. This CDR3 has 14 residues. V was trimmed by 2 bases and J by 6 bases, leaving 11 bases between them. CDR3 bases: TGTGCCAGCAGTGAAATCGTGACGGCTCAGCCCCAGCATTTT. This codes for CASSEIVTAQPQHF. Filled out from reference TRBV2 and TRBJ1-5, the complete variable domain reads EPEVTQTPSHQVTQMGQEVILRCVPISNHLYFYWYRQILGQKVEFLVSFYNNEISEKSEIFDDQFSVERPDGSNFTLKIRSTKLEDSAMYFCASSEIVTAQPQHFGDGTRLSIL.

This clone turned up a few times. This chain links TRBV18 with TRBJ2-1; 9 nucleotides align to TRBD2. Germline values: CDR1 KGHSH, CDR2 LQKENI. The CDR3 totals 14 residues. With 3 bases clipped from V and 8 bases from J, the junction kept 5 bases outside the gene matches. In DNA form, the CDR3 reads TGTGCCAGCTCACCCAATGGCGGGGGGGATGAGCAGTTCTTC. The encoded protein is CASSPNGGGDEQFF.

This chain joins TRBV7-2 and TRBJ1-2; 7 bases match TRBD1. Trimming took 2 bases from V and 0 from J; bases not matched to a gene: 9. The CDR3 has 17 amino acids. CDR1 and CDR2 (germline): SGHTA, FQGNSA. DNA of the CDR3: TGTGCCAGCAGCTTAATCAGGGGGGGGACGACTAACTATGGCTACACCTTC. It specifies CASSLIRGGTTNYGYTF. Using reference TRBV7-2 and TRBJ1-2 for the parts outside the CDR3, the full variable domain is GAGVSQSPSNKVTEKGKDVELRCDPISGHTALYWYRQSLGQGLEFLIYFQGNSAPDKSGLPSDRFSAERTGGSVSTLTIQRTQQEDSAVYLCASSLIRGGTTNYGYTFGSGTRLTVV.

The CDR3, as DNA: TGTGCCAGCAGTGTAAATTCCGGGGGGACTGGTGAAAAACTGTTTTTT. Residues: CASSVNSGGTGEKLFF. J is TRBJ1-4 and V is TRBV6-1; a possible D gene is TRBD1 (5 bases). Germline lookup yields CDR1 MNHNS and CDR2 SASEGT. The CDR3 totals 16 residues. The V gene lost 4 bases and the J gene lost 7 bases, with 19 bases spanning the gap.